The 5 T cell receptor beta chains reported below all come from one sample, sequenced in a study of T-cell memory formation after mild COVID-19. TCRdb re-called the 5' RACE reads through MiXCR, storing one row per CDR3 protein. Among about 45,000 distinct CDR3 sequences listed, about a tenth were seen once. Material: PBMCs or a T cell subset sorted from them (not recorded which). These receptors all come from an adult woman who had mild COVID-19 (a few samples of this study predate the infection). Cell type and time point are not known.

This clonotype showed up just a few times. The V call is TRBV14, the J call TRBJ2-6; D not certain. With 4 bases removed from V and 2 bases from J, the gap between germline ends came to 6 bases. The germline V gene encodes CDR1 SGHDN and CDR2 FVKESK. This CDR3 comprises 14 residues. The CDR3: CASSPRAGANVLTF. CDR3 coding DNA: TGTGCCAGCAGCCCAAGGGCTGGGGCCAACGTCCTGACTTTC. Looking up the rest from reference TRBV14 and TRBJ2-6 gives the full variable domain: EAGVTQFPSHSVIEKGQTVTLRCDPISGHDNLYWYRRVMGKEIKFLLHFVKESKQDESGMPNNRFLAERTGGTYSTLKVQPAELEDSGVYFCASSPRAGANVLTFGAGSRLTVL.

This clonotype has at least ten counts. This chain uses TRBV11-1 with TRBJ2-1, with 8 bases fitting TRBD1. Germline CDR1 reads SGHAT; CDR2 reads FQDESV (reference sequence). V was pared by 5 bases and J by 3 bases, with 6 bases of the junction left unmatched. This CDR3 is built from 15 residues. This CDR3 is CASSRTGNFYNEQFF. The CDR3 nucleotides are TGTGCCAGCAGCCGGACAGGGAACTTCTACAATGAGCAGTTCTTC.

This chain connects TRBV20-1 to TRBJ2-1, with D tentatively TRBD1 (6 bases). V dropped 3 bases and J dropped 4 bases, with 7 bases sitting between them. CDR1 DFQATT and CDR2 SNEGSKA come from the germline V gene (reference sequence). This CDR3 comprises 12 residues. Here the CDR3 DNA reads TGCAGTGCTAGCGGACAGTACAATGAGCAGTTCTTC. It encodes CSASGQYNEQFF.

This clonotype was picked up a small number of times. The gene calls are TRBV5-1 and TRBJ2-7; D remains ambiguous. Trimming took 4 bases from V and 5 from J, leaving 13 bases between them. The germline V gene has CDR1 SGHRS and CDR2 YFSETQ. CDR3 size: 13 residues. The CDR3 region is CASSEERPHEQYF. The CDR3 bases are TGCGCCAGCAGCGAGGAGAGACCCCACGAGCAGTACTTC.

There are a few counts of this clonotype. This rearrangement joins TRBV27 to TRBJ1-6, with D uncertain. The CDR3 runs 13 residues. V gave up 2 bases and J gave up 11 bases, with 10 bases separating them. Germline assignment: CDR1 MNHEY and CDR2 SMNVEV (reference sequence). CDR3 sequence reads: CASSLTVETPLHF. In DNA, the CDR3 is TGTGCCAGCAGTTTAACAGTCGAGACACCCCTCCACTTT.